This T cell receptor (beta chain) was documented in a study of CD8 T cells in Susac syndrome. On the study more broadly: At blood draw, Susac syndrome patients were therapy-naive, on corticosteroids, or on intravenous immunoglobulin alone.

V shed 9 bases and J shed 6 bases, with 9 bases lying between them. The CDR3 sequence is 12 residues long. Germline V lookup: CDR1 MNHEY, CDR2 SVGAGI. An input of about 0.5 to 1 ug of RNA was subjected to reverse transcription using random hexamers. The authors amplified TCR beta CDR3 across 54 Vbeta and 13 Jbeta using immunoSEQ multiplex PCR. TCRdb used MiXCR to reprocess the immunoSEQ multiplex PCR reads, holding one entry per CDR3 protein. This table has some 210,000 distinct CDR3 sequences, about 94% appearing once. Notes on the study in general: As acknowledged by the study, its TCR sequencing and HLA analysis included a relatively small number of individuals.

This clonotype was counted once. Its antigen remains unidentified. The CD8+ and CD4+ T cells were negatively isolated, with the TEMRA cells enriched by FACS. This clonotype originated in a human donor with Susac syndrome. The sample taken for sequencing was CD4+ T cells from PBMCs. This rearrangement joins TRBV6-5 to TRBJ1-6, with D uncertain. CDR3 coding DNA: TGTGCCAGTATGAACGGTAATTCACCCCTCCACTTT. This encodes CASMNGNSPLHF.